The 17 T cell receptor beta chains listed next were all sequenced from one sample in a study of identical twins. TCRdb re-called the 5' RACE reads with MiXCR, one entry per CDR3 protein. The sample shows roughly 690,000 distinct CDR3 sequences, 5.5% to 6.5% of them seen only once. The sample consisted of naive T cells sorted from blood. Receptors were obtained from a man aged 18 to 35 in good health.

The chain recombines TRBV5-6 with TRBJ1-5, with 8 bases aligning to TRBD1. The CDR3 is made up of 16 amino acids. Germline V gene data show CDR1 as SGHDT and CDR2 as YYEEEE. Losses at the gene ends were 8 bases for V and 6 bases for J; bases not matched to a gene: 16. CDR3: CARAETRGRDGQPQHF. The CDR3 region has the DNA TGTGCCAGAGCCGAAACCAGGGGGCGAGATGGTCAGCCCCAGCATTTT.

This clonotype was recorded at least ten times. The chain recombines TRBV5-1 with TRBJ2-1; D is unclear. The CDR3 consists of 15 residues. Trimming removed 4 bases at V and 2 bases at J, with 13 bases between. CDR1 and CDR2 (germline): SGHRS, YFSETQ. CDR3 DNA: TGCGCCAGCAGCCTGCCTACTTTAACCTACAATGAGCAGTTCTTC. Encoded protein: CASSLPTLTYNEQFF. Using reference TRBV5-1 and TRBJ2-1 for the parts outside the CDR3, the full variable domain is KAGVTQTPRYLIKTRGQQVTLSCSPISGHRSVSWYQQTPGQGLQFLFEYFSETQRNKGNFPGRFSGRQFSNSRSEMNVSTLELGDSALYLCASSLPTLTYNEQFFGPGTRLTVL.

This clonotype has at least ten counts. The V and J genes are TRBV10-3 and TRBJ2-5; D might be TRBD2 (6 bases). With 0 bases removed from V and 4 bases from J, the gap between germline ends came to 18 bases. Germline V gene sequence: CDR1 ENHRY, CDR2 SYGVKD. The CDR3 contains 17 residues. The CDR3 sequence is CAISESILRDRGETQYF. The CDR3 nucleotides are TGTGCCATCAGTGAGTCGATCCTGCGGGATAGGGGAGAGACCCAGTACTTC.

In this sample, this clonotype turned up many times. The chain uses TRBV6-1 and TRBJ2-5; 12 bases align to TRBD2. V lost 5 bases, J lost 2 bases, and 9 bases stayed unmatched. Germline-derived CDR1 and CDR2 are MNHNS and SASEGT. The CDR3 contains 17 residues. This CDR3 reads CASSLAGGPLVQETQYF. The CDR3 nucleotides read TGTGCCAGCAGTCTAGCGGGAGGGCCCTTAGTACAAGAGACCCAGTACTTC.

A single count supports this clonotype. The chain joins TRBV20-1 to TRBJ2-7; 9 nucleotides agree with TRBD2. J gave up 1 base and V 4 bases, and 8 bases lay outside the gene matches. Looked up from germline, CDR1 is DFQATT and CDR2 is SNEGSKA (reference sequence). The CDR3 runs 15 residues. In nucleotides, the CDR3 is TGCAGTGCTACTTGGGCTAGCGGGAAATCCTACGAGCAGTACTTC. It specifies CSATWASGKSYEQYF.

The genes are TRBV7-9 and TRBJ1-3; tentative D call: TRBD1 (6 bases). The CDR3 has 15 residues. CDR1 SEHNR and CDR2 FQNEAQ come from the germline V gene (reference sequence). Trimming removed 5 bases from V and 0 bases from J, with 11 bases in between. This CDR3 reads CASSVQGPSGNTIYF. CDR3 in DNA: TGTGCCAGCAGCGTACAGGGACCCTCTGGAAACACCATATATTTT.

V and J are TRBV27 and TRBJ2-3; tentatively, D is TRBD1 (6 bases). Between the trimmed V and J ends, which lost 6 bases and 2 bases, there was a span of 12 bases. CDR1 is MNHEY and CDR2 is SMNVEV in the germline V gene (reference sequence). The CDR3 length is 14 residues. In nucleotides, the CDR3 is TGTGCCAGCAGGGGATACAGGGCCACAGATACGCAGTATTTT. Translating it yields CASRGYRATDTQYF.

This clonotype was detected many times. The V gene is TRBV20-1, the J gene TRBJ1-4, with D hard to call. Trimming stripped 3 bases from V and 0 bases from J, with 11 bases between. This CDR3 has 15 amino acids. Germline V gene lookup returns CDR1 DFQATT and CDR2 SNEGSKA (reference sequence). Here the CDR3 DNA reads TGCAGTGCTAGCCCGGGTTCAACAACTAATGAAAAACTGTTTTTT. Encoded protein: CSASPGSTTNEKLFF.

This clonotype has ten or more counts. This chain connects TRBV12-3 or TRBV12-4 to TRBJ2-3; no reliable D call. There are 11 residues in the CDR3. V was clipped by 5 bases and J by 7 bases, with 7 bases between them. The CDR3 region has the DNA TGTGCCAGCAGTGAGGAGCATACGCAGTATTTT. Translated, it gives CASSEEHTQYF.

In its sample, this clonotype was seen many times. The rearrangement uses TRBV6-1 and TRBJ2-5; 9 bases fit TRBD2. V gave up 5 bases and J gave up 5 bases; unmatched junction bases: 6. The CDR3 length is 14 residues. Germline CDR1 reads MNHNS; CDR2 reads SASEGT. CDR3 nucleotide sequence: TGTGCCAGCAGTCCAAAGCGGGAGGCGGAGACCCAGTACTTC. It yields the protein CASSPKREAETQYF.

This clonotype was seen more than once but under ten times. The gene calls are TRBV11-2 and TRBJ2-5; D gene unclear. The CDR3 spans 15 residues. Germline V CDR1 and CDR2: SGHAT, FQNNGV. V dropped 0 bases and J dropped 3 bases, with 11 bases sitting between them. The chain's CDR3 is CASSLEFSVEETQYF. The DNA of the CDR3 is TGTGCCAGCAGCTTAGAGTTTTCGGTTGAAGAGACCCAGTACTTC.

On this clonotype: A much bigger clone sits one base away, suggesting this may be a read error. Given the absence of the conserved phenylalanine or tryptophan at the CDR3 end, a read error is likely. The rearrangement links TRBV5-1 to TRBJ1-2, with a tentative D call TRBD1 (5 bases). Germline values: CDR1 SGHRS, CDR2 YFSETQ. The CDR3 totals 15 residues. Between the trimmed V and J ends, which lost 1 base and 5 bases, there was a span of 15 bases. The CDR3: CASSLFPTADYGYTC. Written as DNA, the CDR3 is TGCGCCAGCAGCTTGTTTCCGACAGCCGATTATGGCTACACCTGC.

The table lists this clonotype with a few counts. This sequence joins TRBV5-1 and TRBJ2-1; D is unresolved. CDR1 is SGHRS and CDR2 is YFSETQ in the germline V gene. This CDR3 is built from 16 residues. V lost 1 base and J 7 bases, leaving 18 bases between the germline ends. CDR3 protein: CASSLPALSSGNEQFF. As DNA, the CDR3 is TGCGCCAGCAGCTTGCCGGCTTTATCTTCCGGGAATGAGCAGTTCTTC.

This chain links TRBV7-6 with TRBJ2-1; 8 bases map to TRBD2. The CDR3 is made up of 18 amino acids. CDR1 and CDR2 (germline): SGHVS, FNYEAQ. V was pared by 1 base and J by 0 bases, with 8 bases of the junction left unmatched. CDR3 in amino acids: CASSLGPGSGSSYNEQFF. In DNA form, the CDR3 reads TGTGCCAGCAGCTTAGGTCCAGGGAGCGGGAGCTCCTACAATGAGCAGTTCTTC. The entire variable domain, with the rest obtained from reference TRBV7-6 and TRBJ2-1, is as follows: GAGVSQSPRYKVTKRGQDVALRCDPISGHVSLYWYRQALGQGPEFLTYFNYEAQQDKSGLPNDRFSAERPEGSISTLTIQRTEQRDSAMYRCASSLGPGSGSSYNEQFFGPGTRLTVL.

This clonotype was counted ten times or more. V usage is TRBV5-6 and J usage is TRBJ2-1, with D possibly TRBD2 on 6 matching bases. CDR3 length: 14 residues. Germline CDR1 and CDR2: SGHDT and YYEEEE. The V and J ends lost 4 bases and 5 bases respectively, with 13 bases between them. The CDR3 spells CASSRVGGHNEQFF. In DNA form, the CDR3 reads TGTGCCAGCAGCCGCGTGGGGGGACACAATGAGCAGTTCTTC.

V and J are TRBV21-1 and TRBJ1-2. TRBV21-1 corresponds to a pseudogene. The CDR3 is made up of 16 amino acids. The CDR3 DNA follows: TGTGCCAGCAGTTCCGAGCTGGGGGCCCTCAACTATGGCTACACCTTC. Its protein product is CASSSELGALNYGYTF.

This clonotype was observed at least ten times. The chain links TRBV5-1 to TRBJ2-1, with D perhaps given as TRBD1 or TRBD2 (7 bases each). The germline CDR1 and CDR2 sequences are SGHRS and YFSETQ. The CDR3 contains 14 residues. Trimming took 0 bases from V and 7 from J, leaving 11 bases between them. In DNA form, the CDR3 reads TGCGCCAGCAGCTTGGTGCAGGGGGGGAATGAGCAGTTCTTC. Its protein is CASSLVQGGNEQFF.